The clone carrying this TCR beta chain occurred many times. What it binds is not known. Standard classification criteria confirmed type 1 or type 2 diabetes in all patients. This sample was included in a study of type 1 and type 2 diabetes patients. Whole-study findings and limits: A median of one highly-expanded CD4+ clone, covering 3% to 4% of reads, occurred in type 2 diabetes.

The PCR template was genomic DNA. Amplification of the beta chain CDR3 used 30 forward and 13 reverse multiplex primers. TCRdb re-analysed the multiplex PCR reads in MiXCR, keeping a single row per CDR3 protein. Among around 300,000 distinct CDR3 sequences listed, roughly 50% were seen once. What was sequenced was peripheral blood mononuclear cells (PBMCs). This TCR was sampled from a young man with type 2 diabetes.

The CDR3 coding sequence is TGTGCCACCAGCGTCAGGGAGGGTAATTCACCCCTCCACTTT. It is translated as CATSVREGNSPLHF. The chain uses TRBV15 and TRBJ1-6; possible D gene TRBD1, 5 bases. The CDR3 has 14 amino acids. Per the germline V gene, CDR1 is LNHNV and CDR2 is YYDKDF (reference sequence). Trimming cost V 5 bases and J 6 bases, with 11 bases left between them.